The T cell receptor (beta chain) described here comes from a study of blood T cell repertoires in COVID-19. Germline V gives CDR1 MDHEN, CDR2 SYDVKM. The CDR3 loop spans 16 amino acids. Losses at the gene ends were 8 bases for V and 3 bases for J; bases not matched to a gene: 11. The method was immunoSEQ multiplex PCR; TCRdb's version includes in-frame clones alone and lacks a portion of them. The table has about 310,000 clones, 75% to 90% seen once. The sequence came from a woman aged 25 to 39 who had been exposed to COVID-19. The specimen sequenced was PBMCs or T cells enriched from blood (not recorded which). The chain employs TRBV28 and TRBJ2-2; 8 bases fit TRBD1. The chain's CDR3 is CASVSPDRVDTGELFF. CDR3 nucleotide sequence: TGTGCCAGCGTATCCCCGGACAGGGTGGACACCGGGGAGCTGTTTTTT.